This T cell receptor beta chain was recorded in a study of blood T cell repertoires in COVID-19. Study-wide context: The samples span acute and convalescent COVID-19 from the United States, Italy and Spain. Sources were T cells, B-cell-depleted T cells, or PBMCs; the material itself was cDNA or gDNA.

As originally analysed: Estimated nucleated cell counts came from reference gene primer amplification. Libraries were prepared by immunoSEQ multiplex PCR; TCRdb keeps only in-frame clonotypes and omits some of them. V, J and clone size are taken as reported in that table, and D and trimming were inferred from the DNA itself. The repertoire consists of 250,000 or so clones, with nearly 90% occurring once and the leading ten covering roughly 3%. Trimming left V 0 bases short and J 2 bases short, with 11 bases between. This CDR3 region has 16 residues. Germline V gives CDR1 LGHNA, CDR2 YNFKEQ. This sequence originates from a man between 18 and 35 years old with active or convalescent COVID-19. The source material was peripheral blood. The chain combines TRBV4-2 with TRBJ2-1; D is undetermined. Here the CDR3 reads CASSQDFRSAYNEQFF. CDR3 nucleotides: TGTGCCAGCAGCCAAGATTTTCGGTCTGCCTACAATGAGCAGTTCTTC.